The clone carrying this T cell receptor beta chain was seen a single time. The method was immunoSEQ multiplex PCR; TCRdb's version includes in-frame clones alone and lacks a portion of them. The table has 90,000 or so clones, 85% seen once. These data belong to a study of cytomegalovirus exposure and HLA in healthy donors. CDR1 is MGHRA and CDR2 is YSYEKL in the germline V gene. This CDR3 is 15 amino acids long. The ends lost 1 base at V and 4 bases at J; junction bases unmatched: 4. This receptor was obtained from a man younger than 35 in good health and CMV-seropositive. The chain combines TRBV4-1 with TRBJ2-1; TRBD1 agrees at 7 bases. The specimen was PBMCs. The CDR3 is CASSQGTGQYNEQFF. CDR3 coding DNA: TGCGCCAGCAGCCAAGGGACAGGCCAGTACAATGAGCAGTTCTTC.